Listed here are 27 T cell receptor beta chains from one sample, sequenced in a study of early T cells in non-severe SARS-CoV-2 infection. TCRdb reprocessed the 5' RACE reads with MiXCR, giving one entry per CDR3 protein. The sample contains tens of thousands of distinct CDR3 sequences, roughly 6.8% of which appear only once. Sequences were derived from whole blood, sampled at baseline. These receptors were collected from an adult who was a healthcare worker with PCR-confirmed SARS-CoV-2 infection or an uninfected control (not recorded which).

This chain connects TRBV11-2 to TRBJ2-7, with 15 bases lining up with TRBD2. The ends lost 6 bases at V and 1 base at J; junction bases unmatched: 4. In germline, CDR1 is SGHAT, CDR2 FQNNGV. CDR3 length: 16 residues. CDR3 sequence reads: CASRGLAGGLSYEQYF. CDR3 in DNA: TGTGCCAGCAGGGGACTAGCGGGAGGACTTTCCTACGAGCAGTACTTC.

This clonotype has a count of ten or more. The chain uses TRBV3-1 and TRBJ2-5, with 8 bases that match TRBD2. CDR1 is LGHDT, CDR2 YNNKEL, per germline (reference sequence). Trimming removed 4 bases from V and 2 bases from J; junction bases left unmatched: 9. The CDR3 spans 16 residues. CDR3 sequence reads: CASSRSPAGVQETQYF. The CDR3, as DNA: TGTGCCAGCAGCCGCTCGCCAGCGGGAGTACAAGAGACCCAGTACTTC.

This clonotype has at least ten counts. This chain links TRBV2 with TRBJ2-7, with D perhaps given as TRBD1 or TRBD2 (6 bases each). Trimming took 6 bases from V and 3 from J, leaving 24 bases between them. CDR3 length equals 17 residues. CDR1 and CDR2 (germline): SNHLY, FYNNEI. CDR3 DNA sequence: TGTGCCAGCAGCACCTCCCCGATTCCAGGGGACTTCTACGAGCAGTACTTC. It specifies CASSTSPIPGDFYEQYF.

The chain employs TRBV24-1 and TRBJ1-2; D is perhaps TRBD1 (6 bases). Trimming pared 6 bases from V and 8 bases from J, leaving 15 bases between. The CDR3 sequence is 13 residues long. Germline V gives CDR1 KGHDR, CDR2 SFDVKD. The CDR3 nucleotides read TGTGCCACCAGTCGGGGCAGGGGAGAGGGCTACACCTTC. The encoded protein is CATSRGRGEGYTF.

This clonotype was detected only a few times. The chain is built from TRBV5-1 and TRBJ2-7; 7 bases align to TRBD1. The germline CDR1 and CDR2 sequences are SGHRS and YFSETQ. With 2 bases clipped from V and 2 bases from J, the junction kept 4 bases outside the gene matches. This CDR3 has 14 residues. CDR3 coding DNA: TGCGCCAGCAGCTTTGACAGGGAAGCCTACGAGCAGTACTTC. It yields the protein CASSFDREAYEQYF.

V usage is TRBV12-3 or TRBV12-4 and J usage is TRBJ2-1, with 12 bases matching TRBD2. This CDR3 spans 14 amino acids. J lost 9 bases, V lost 6 bases, and 6 bases had no gene match. CDR3 loop: CASRPLGLAGEQFF. For the CDR3, the DNA is TGTGCCAGCAGGCCTTTGGGACTAGCGGGTGAGCAGTTCTTC.

The V and J genes are TRBV11-3 and TRBJ1-1; D gene uncertain. There are 13 residues in the CDR3. V shed 0 bases and J shed 5 bases, with 7 bases lying between them. CDR1 and CDR2 (germline): SGHNT, YENEEA. The CDR3 coding sequence is TGTGCCAGCAGCTTAGATCCGAGAACTGAAGCTTTCTTT. Encoded protein: CASSLDPRTEAFF.

This clonotype was picked up many times. Here the CDR3 reads CASSLGETSGIETQYF. The DNA of the CDR3 is TGTGCCAGCAGCTTAGGAGAGACTAGCGGGATAGAGACCCAGTACTTC. The chain combines TRBV11-3 with TRBJ2-5, with TRBD2 identical over 11 bases. The CDR3 totals 16 residues. CDR1 SGHNT and CDR2 YENEEA come from the germline V gene. Trimming at V came to 1 base and at J to 4 bases, leaving 5 bases not matched to a gene.

The chain combines TRBV9 with TRBJ1-6, with D hard to call. The CDR3 is 12 residues long. Trimming cost V 3 bases and J 12 bases, with 10 bases left between them. Per germline, CDR1 SGDLS and CDR2 YYNGEE. CDR3 nucleotides: TGTGCCAGCAGCGCCCAAGGAGGACCCCTCCACTTT. This gives the protein CASSAQGGPLHF.

This chain connects TRBV7-2 to TRBJ2-3, with 8 bases fitting TRBD2. V lost 5 bases to trimming and J lost 6 bases; unmatched junction nucleotides: 13. The germline V gene has CDR1 SGHTA and CDR2 FQGNSA. CDR3 length: 16 amino acids. DNA of the CDR3: TGTGCCAGCAGCCGGGGGCTAGCGGGCCCCGGGGATACGCAGTATTTT. It codes for CASSRGLAGPGDTQYF.

The CDR3 sequence: CASSQARGAKNIQYF. Written as DNA, the CDR3 is TGCGCCAGCAGCCAAGCAAGGGGAGCCAAAAACATTCAGTACTTC. The chain carries TRBV4-3 and TRBJ2-4; D is perhaps TRBD1 (5 bases). The V end was cut by 1 base, the J end by 0 bases, with 7 bases between. The CDR3 covers 15 residues. The germline gives CDR1 LGHNA, CDR2 YSLEER.

The chain employs TRBV29-1 and TRBJ2-1, with 7 nucleotides matching TRBD2. With 5 bases clipped from V and 4 bases from J, the junction kept 5 bases outside the gene matches. The CDR3 has 13 residues. Germline V lookup: CDR1 SQVTM, CDR2 ANQGSEA. The CDR3 region has the DNA TGCAGCGTTCCTCTAGCGGCGTACAATGAGCAGTTCTTC. Its translation is CSVPLAAYNEQFF.

This clonotype has a count of ten or more. J is TRBJ2-7 and V is TRBV11-2, with D possibly matching TRBD2 (6 bases). Trimming took off 0 bases at V and 6 bases at J, with 21 bases between the two ends. The CDR3 totals 17 residues. Per the germline V gene, CDR1 is SGHAT and CDR2 is FQNNGV. The CDR3, as DNA: TGTGCCAGCAGCTTAGAGGTGGGCGGCCCCAGGCGGGGCGAGCAGTACTTC. Amino acid sequence: CASSLEVGGPRRGEQYF.

A few counts support this clonotype. This sequence joins TRBV28 and TRBJ1-6; the D is unclear. CDR3 length equals 13 residues. V was cut by 11 bases and J by 5 bases, with 13 bases left in between. The germline V gene has CDR1 MDHEN and CDR2 SYDVKM. CDR3 in DNA: TGTGCCTGGAAGGCAGTTCATAATTCACCCCTCCACTTT. The encoded protein is CAWKAVHNSPLHF.

This clonotype was seen ten or more times. This chain joins TRBV3-1 and TRBJ2-3; the match to TRBD1 covers 8 bases. V gave up 0 bases and J gave up 1 base; unmatched junction bases: 0. In germline, CDR1 is LGHDT, CDR2 YNNKEL (reference sequence). The CDR3 length is 15 residues. The CDR3 sequence: CASSQEGQGTDTQYF. The CDR3 region has the DNA TGTGCCAGCAGCCAAGAGGGACAGGGCACAGATACGCAGTATTTT.

This clonotype was detected many times. The rearrangement uses TRBV10-2 and TRBJ2-7, with 7 positions matching TRBD2. V gave up 2 bases and J gave up 3 bases; unmatched junction bases: 7. The CDR3 is 15 residues long. Per germline, CDR1 WSHSY and CDR2 SAAADI. The CDR3 reads CASSEPGLGVYEQYF. DNA of the CDR3: TGCGCCAGCAGTGAGCCTGGACTAGGCGTCTACGAGCAGTACTTC.

The sample holds many counts of this clonotype. The J gene is TRBJ1-1, the V gene TRBV7-9; D ambiguous. The germline V and J ends were trimmed by 5 bases and 0 bases, with 10 bases remaining between them. CDR1 is SEHNR and CDR2 is FQNEAQ in the germline V gene (reference sequence). The length of the CDR3 is 14 residues. CDR3 sequence: CASSRTIMNTEAFF. In DNA, the CDR3 is TGTGCCAGCAGCCGGACCATAATGAACACTGAAGCTTTCTTT.

This clonotype has at least ten counts. The V call is TRBV7-9, the J call TRBJ1-4; 7 bases are shared with TRBD1. After removal of 5 bases from V and 14 bases from J, the junction contained 17 bases not matched to a gene. Germline-derived CDR1 and CDR2 are SEHNR and FQNEAQ (reference sequence). The CDR3 covers 15 residues. The CDR3 loop is CASSPRGGTVPFLFF. The CDR3 bases are TGTGCCAGCAGCCCCAGAGGAGGGACAGTCCCATTCCTGTTTTTT. Full variable domain (missing parts from reference TRBV7-9 and TRBJ1-4): DTGVSQNPRHKITKRGQNVTFRCDPISEHNRLYWYRQTLGQGPEFLTYFQNEAQLEKSRLLSDRFSAERPKGSFSTLEIQRTEQGDSAMYLCASSPRGGTVPFLFFGSGTQLSVL.

The chain links TRBV7-9 to TRBJ2-1, with 7 bases aligning to TRBD1. Germline assignment: CDR1 SEHNR and CDR2 FQNEAQ (reference sequence). The CDR3 sequence is 13 residues long. J lost 4 bases, V lost 5 bases, and 2 bases had no gene match. The CDR3 sequence: CASSQGEYNEQFF. CDR3 DNA: TGTGCCAGCAGCCAGGGGGAGTACAATGAGCAGTTCTTC.

This clonotype was counted a few times. The chain employs TRBV6-1 and TRBJ1-1; D call uncertain. Germline loops: CDR1 MNHNS, CDR2 SASEGT. Trimming cost V 6 bases and J 1 base, with 18 bases left between them. This CDR3 contains 16 residues. CDR3 nucleotides: TGTGCCAGCAGCGAGGTTTCGTGGCAGCCGAACACTGAAGCTTTCTTT. This gives the protein CASSEVSWQPNTEAFF.

This clonotype was counted at least ten times. This rearrangement joins TRBV29-1 to TRBJ2-7; 9 bases match TRBD2. The germline CDR1 and CDR2 sequences are SQVTM and ANQGSEA. V shed 0 bases, J shed 2 bases, and the junction held 5 bases outside the gene matches. The CDR3 sequence is 15 residues long. CDR3 in DNA: TGCAGCGTTGAAGATCTGGCTAGCGGGACCTACGAGCAGTACTTC. Translating it yields CSVEDLASGTYEQYF.

This rearrangement joins TRBV12-3 or TRBV12-4 to TRBJ1-5; no clear D. This CDR3 has 15 residues. With 3 bases removed from V and 1 base from J, the gap between germline ends came to 10 bases. The CDR3 DNA sequence: TGTGCCAGCAGTTTTAGGCCCAAAAGCAATCAGCCCCAGCATTTT. Its protein is CASSFRPKSNQPQHF.

This clonotype was picked up many times. This sequence joins TRBV15 and TRBJ1-3; no clear D gene. This CDR3 has 15 residues. Trimming shortened V by 0 bases and J by 0 bases, and 6 bases separated the two germline ends. Germline values: CDR1 LNHNV, CDR2 YYDKDF (reference sequence). Here the CDR3 reads CATSRDTSSGNTIYF. CDR3 sequence (DNA): TGTGCCACCAGCAGAGATACTTCCTCTGGAAACACCATATATTTT.

The rearrangement links TRBV7-2 to TRBJ2-7; D is undetermined. Trimming pared 5 bases from V and 1 base from J, leaving 21 bases between. This CDR3 has 17 amino acids. Germline CDR1 is SGHTA and CDR2 is FQGNSA. This chain's CDR3 is CASSPSTFGVFSYEQYF. The CDR3 DNA is TGTGCCAGCAGCCCGTCCACCTTCGGTGTATTTTCCTACGAGCAGTACTTC.

This clonotype was detected ten times or more. J is TRBJ2-7 and V is TRBV5-1; a weak D match, TRBD1 (5 bases). Per germline, CDR1 SGHRS and CDR2 YFSETQ. The V end was cut by 2 bases, the J end by 6 bases, with 12 bases between. The CDR3 covers 13 residues. This CDR3 reads CASSLGVLSEQYF. CDR3 sequence (DNA): TGCGCCAGCAGCTTAGGGGTTCTGAGCGAGCAGTACTTC.

This clonotype was recorded many times. The CDR3 spells CASSKNRLKEGEKLFF. CDR3 DNA: TGTGCCAGCAGTAAAAACAGGCTTAAGGAGGGTGAAAAACTGTTTTTT. The chain couples TRBV12-3 or TRBV12-4 to TRBJ1-4, with D tentatively TRBD1 (5 bases). CDR3 size: 16 residues. Trimming left V 5 bases short and J 7 bases short, with 20 bases between.

The rearrangement links TRBV25-1 to TRBJ1-1, with TRBD1 as a possible D gene (6 bases). Trimming took off 4 bases at V and 0 bases at J, with 12 bases between the two ends. This CDR3 is built from 15 residues. The V gene's germline CDR1 is MGHDK and CDR2 SYGVNS. The CDR3 bases are TGTGCCAGCAGTGCCGGGGGCACCGTGAACACTGAAGCTTTCTTT. Translation gives CASSAGGTVNTEAFF.